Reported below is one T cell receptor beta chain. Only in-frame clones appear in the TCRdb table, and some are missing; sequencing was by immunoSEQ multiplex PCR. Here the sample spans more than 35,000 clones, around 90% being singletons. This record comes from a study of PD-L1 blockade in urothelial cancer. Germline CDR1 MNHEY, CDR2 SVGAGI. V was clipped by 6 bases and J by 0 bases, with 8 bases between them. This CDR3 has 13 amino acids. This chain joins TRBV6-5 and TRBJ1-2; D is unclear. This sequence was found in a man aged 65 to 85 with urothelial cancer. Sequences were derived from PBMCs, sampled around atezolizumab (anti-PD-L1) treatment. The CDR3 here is CASRATSNYGYTF. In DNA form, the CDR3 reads TGTGCCAGCAGGGCGACATCTAACTATGGCTACACCTTC.